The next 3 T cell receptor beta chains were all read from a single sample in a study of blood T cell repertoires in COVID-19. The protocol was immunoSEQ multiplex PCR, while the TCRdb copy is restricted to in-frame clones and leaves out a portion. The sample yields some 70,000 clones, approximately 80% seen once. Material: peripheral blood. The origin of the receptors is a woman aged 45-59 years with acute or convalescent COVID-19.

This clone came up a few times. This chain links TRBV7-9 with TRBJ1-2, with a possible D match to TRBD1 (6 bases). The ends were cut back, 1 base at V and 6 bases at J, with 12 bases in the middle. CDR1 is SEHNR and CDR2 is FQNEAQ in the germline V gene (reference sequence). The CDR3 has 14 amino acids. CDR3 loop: CASSLVGGLDGYTF. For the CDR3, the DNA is TGTGCCAGCAGCTTAGTAGGGGGTCTTGATGGCTACACCTTC.

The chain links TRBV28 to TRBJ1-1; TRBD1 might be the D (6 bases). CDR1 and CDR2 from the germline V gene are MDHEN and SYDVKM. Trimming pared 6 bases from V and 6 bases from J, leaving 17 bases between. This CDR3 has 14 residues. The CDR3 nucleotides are TGTGCCAGCAGACTGGGACAACCCGGCGCTGAAGCTTTCTTT. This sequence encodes CASRLGQPGAEAFF.

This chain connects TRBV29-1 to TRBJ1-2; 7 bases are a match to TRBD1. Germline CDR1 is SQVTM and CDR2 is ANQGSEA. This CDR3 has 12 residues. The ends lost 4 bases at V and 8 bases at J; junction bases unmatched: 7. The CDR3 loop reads CSVVRDSRGYTF. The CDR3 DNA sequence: TGCAGCGTTGTCCGGGACAGTCGGGGCTACACCTTC.